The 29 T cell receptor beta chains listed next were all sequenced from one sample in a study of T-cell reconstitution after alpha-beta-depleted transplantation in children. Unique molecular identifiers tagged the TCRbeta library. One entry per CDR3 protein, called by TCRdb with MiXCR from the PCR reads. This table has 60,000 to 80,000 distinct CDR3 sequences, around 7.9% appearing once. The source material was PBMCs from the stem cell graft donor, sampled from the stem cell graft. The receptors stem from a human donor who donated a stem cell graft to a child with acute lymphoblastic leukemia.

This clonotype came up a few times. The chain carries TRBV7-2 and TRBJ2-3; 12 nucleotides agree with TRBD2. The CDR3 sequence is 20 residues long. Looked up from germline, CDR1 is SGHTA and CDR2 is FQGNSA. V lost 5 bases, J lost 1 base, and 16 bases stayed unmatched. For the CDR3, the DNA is TGTGCCAGCAGCCCCCCCCCCACTAGCGGGAGGTTCCCTCGCACAGATACGCAGTATTTT. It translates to CASSPPPTSGRFPRTDTQYF.

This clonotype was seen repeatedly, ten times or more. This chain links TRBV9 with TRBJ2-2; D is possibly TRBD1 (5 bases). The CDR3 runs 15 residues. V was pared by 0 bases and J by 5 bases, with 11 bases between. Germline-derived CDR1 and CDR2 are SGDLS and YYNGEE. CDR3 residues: CASSVAQGWTGELFF. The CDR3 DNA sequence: TGTGCCAGCAGCGTAGCGCAGGGTTGGACCGGGGAGCTGTTTTTT.

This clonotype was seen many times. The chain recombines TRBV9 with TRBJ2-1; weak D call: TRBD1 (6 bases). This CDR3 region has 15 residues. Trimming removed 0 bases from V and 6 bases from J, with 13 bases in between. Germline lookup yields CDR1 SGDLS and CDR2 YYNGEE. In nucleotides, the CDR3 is TGTGCCAGCAGCGTAGCTCCAGGGGCGGGCAATGAGCAGTTCTTC. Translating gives CASSVAPGAGNEQFF.

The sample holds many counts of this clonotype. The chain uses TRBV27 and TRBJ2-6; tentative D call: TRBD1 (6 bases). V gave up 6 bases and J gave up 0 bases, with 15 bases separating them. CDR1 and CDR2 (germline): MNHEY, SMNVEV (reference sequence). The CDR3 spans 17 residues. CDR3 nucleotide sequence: TGTGCCAGCAGCCCAGGACAGATTCTCTCTGGGGCCAACGTCCTGACTTTC. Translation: CASSPGQILSGANVLTF. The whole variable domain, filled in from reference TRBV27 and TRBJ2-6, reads EAQVTQNPRYLITVTGKKLTVTCSQNMNHEYMSWYRQDPGLGLRQIYYSMNVEVTDKGDVPEGYKVSRKEKRNFPLILESPSPNQTSLYFCASSPGQILSGANVLTFGAGSRLTVL.

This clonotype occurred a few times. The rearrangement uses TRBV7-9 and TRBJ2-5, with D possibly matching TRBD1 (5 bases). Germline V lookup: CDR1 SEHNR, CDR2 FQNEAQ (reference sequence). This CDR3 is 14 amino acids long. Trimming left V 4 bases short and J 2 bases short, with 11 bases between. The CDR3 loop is CASSSITGQETQYF. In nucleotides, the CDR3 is TGTGCCAGCAGCTCGATTACAGGACAAGAGACCCAGTACTTC.

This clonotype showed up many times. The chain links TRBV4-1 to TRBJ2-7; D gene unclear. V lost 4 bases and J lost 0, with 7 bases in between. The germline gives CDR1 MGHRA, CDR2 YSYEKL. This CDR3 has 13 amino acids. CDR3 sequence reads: CASSLFSSYEQYF. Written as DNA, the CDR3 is TGCGCCAGCAGCCTTTTCAGCTCCTACGAGCAGTACTTC.

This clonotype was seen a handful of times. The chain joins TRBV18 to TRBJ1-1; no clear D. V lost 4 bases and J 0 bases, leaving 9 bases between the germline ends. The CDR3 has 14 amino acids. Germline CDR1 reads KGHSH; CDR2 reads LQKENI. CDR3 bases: TGTGCCAGCTCACTCCCGTTCATGAACACTGAAGCTTTCTTT. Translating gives CASSLPFMNTEAFF.

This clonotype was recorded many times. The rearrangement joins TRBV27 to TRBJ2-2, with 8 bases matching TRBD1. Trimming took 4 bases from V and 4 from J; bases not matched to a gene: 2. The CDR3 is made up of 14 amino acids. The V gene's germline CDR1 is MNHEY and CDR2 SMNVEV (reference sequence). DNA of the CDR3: TGTGCCAGCAGTTCGGACAGGGTCACCGGGGAGCTGTTTTTT. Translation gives CASSSDRVTGELFF.

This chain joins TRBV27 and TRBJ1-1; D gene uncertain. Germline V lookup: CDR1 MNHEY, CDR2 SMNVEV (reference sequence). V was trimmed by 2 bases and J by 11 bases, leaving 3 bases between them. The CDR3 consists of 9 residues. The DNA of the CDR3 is TGTGCCAGCAGTTTAAGGGCTTTCTTT. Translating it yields CASSLRAFF.

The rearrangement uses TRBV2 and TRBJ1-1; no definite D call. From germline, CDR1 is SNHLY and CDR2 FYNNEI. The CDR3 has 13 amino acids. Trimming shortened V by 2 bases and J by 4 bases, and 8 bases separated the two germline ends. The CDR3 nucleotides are TGTGCCAGCAGTGAACGCGGTACCACTGAAGCTTTCTTT. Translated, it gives CASSERGTTEAFF.

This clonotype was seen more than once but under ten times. The CDR3 region is CASSSDRVNQPQHF. The CDR3 region has the DNA TGTGCCAGCAGTTCCGACAGGGTCAATCAGCCCCAGCATTTT. The chain recombines TRBV27 with TRBJ1-5, with 7 bases fitting TRBD1. Unmatched junction bases numbered 3, after V lost 4 bases and J lost 3 bases. Germline CDR1 is MNHEY and CDR2 is SMNVEV (reference sequence). This CDR3 is built from 14 residues.

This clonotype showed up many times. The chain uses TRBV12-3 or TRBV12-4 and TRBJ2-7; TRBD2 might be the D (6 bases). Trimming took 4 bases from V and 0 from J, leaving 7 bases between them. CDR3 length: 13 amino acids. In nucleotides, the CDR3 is TGTGCCAGCAGTTCGACTAGCTCCTACGAGCAGTACTTC. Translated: CASSSTSSYEQYF.

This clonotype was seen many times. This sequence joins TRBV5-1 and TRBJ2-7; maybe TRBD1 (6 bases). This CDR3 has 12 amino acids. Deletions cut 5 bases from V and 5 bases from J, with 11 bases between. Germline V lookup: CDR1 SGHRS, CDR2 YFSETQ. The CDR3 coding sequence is TGCGCCAGCAGTTCAGGGGCCCACGAGCAGTACTTC. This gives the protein CASSSGAHEQYF.

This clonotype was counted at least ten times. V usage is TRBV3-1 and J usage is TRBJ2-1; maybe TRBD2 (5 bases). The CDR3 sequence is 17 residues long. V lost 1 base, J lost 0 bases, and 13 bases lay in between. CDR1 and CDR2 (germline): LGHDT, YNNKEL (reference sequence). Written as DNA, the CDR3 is TGTGCCAGCAGCCAAGCCCGGGATCAGCCCTCCTACAATGAGCAGTTCTTC. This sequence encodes CASSQARDQPSYNEQFF.

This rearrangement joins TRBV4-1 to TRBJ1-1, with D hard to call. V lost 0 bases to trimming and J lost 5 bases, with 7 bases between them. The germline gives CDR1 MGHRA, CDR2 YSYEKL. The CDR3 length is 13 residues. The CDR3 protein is CASSQDQRTEAFF. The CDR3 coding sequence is TGCGCCAGCAGCCAAGATCAGAGGACTGAAGCTTTCTTT.

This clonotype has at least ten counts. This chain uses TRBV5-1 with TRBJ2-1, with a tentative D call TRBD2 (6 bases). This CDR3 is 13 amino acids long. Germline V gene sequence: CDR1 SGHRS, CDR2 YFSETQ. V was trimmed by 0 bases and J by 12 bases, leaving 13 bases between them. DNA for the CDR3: TGCGCCAGCAGCTTGGAGATCCGGGACTTGCAGTTCTTC. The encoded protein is CASSLEIRDLQFF.

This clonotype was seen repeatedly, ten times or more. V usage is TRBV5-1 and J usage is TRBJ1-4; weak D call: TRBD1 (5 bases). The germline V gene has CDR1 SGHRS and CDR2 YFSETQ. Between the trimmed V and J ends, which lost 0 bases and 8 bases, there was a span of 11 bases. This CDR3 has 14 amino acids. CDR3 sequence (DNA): TGCGCCAGCAGCTTGGACGGGACCCGAGAAAAACTGTTTTTT. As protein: CASSLDGTREKLFF.

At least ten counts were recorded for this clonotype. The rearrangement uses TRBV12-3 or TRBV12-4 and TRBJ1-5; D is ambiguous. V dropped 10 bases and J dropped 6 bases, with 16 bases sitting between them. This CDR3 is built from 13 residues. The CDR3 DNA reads TGTGCCACCACGCGAGGGTACGGTCAGCCCCAGCATTTT. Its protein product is CATTRGYGQPQHF.

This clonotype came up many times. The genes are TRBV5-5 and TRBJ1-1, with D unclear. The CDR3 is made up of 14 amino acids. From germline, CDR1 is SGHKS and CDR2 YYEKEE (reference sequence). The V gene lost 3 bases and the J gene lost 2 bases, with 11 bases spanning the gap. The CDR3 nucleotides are TGTGCCAGCAGCTCCCCGGGCACCAACACTGAAGCTTTCTTT. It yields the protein CASSSPGTNTEAFF.

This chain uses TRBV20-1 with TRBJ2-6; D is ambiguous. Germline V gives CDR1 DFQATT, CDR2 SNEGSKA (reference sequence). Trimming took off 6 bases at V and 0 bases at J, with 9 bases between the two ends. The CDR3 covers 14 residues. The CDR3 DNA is TGCAGTGCACCCTCAGTCTCTGGGGCCAACGTCCTGACTTTC. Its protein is CSAPSVSGANVLTF.

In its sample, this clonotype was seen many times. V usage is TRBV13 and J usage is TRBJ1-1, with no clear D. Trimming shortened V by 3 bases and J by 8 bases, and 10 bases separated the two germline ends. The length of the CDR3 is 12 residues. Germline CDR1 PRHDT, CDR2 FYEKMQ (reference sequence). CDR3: CASSFSIGEAFF. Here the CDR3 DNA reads TGTGCCAGCAGCTTCTCAATAGGGGAAGCTTTCTTT.

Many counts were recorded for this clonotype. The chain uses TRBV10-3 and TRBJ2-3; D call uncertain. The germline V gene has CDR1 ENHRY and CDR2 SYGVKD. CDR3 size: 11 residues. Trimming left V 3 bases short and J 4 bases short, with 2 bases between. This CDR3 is CAISEADTQYF. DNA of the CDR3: TGTGCCATCAGTGAAGCAGATACGCAGTATTTT.

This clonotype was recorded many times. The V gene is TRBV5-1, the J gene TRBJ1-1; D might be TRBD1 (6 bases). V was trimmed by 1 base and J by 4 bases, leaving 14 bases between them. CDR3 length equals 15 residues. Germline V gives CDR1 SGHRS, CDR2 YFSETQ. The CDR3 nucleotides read TGCGCCAGCAGCTTGAGGGGGTCCTCCATCACTGAAGCTTTCTTT. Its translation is CASSLRGSSITEAFF.

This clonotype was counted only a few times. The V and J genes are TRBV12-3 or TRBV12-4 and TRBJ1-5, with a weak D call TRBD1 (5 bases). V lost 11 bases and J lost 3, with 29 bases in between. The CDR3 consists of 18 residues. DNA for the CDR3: TGTGCCTTCTGTTTGGTTCTGGGGGGGAAAGCGGTCAATCAGCCCCAGCATTTT. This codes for CAFCLVLGGKAVNQPQHF.

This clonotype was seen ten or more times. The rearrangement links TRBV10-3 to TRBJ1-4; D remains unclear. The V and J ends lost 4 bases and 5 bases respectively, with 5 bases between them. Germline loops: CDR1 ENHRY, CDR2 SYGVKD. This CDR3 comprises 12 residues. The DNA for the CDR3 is TGTGCCATCAGTGTCAGGAATGAAAAACTGTTTTTT. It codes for CAISVRNEKLFF.

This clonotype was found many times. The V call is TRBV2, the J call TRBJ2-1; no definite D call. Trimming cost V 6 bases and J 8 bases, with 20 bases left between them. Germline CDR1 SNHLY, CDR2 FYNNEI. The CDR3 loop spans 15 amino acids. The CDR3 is CASRVASVRSHEQFF. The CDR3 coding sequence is TGTGCCAGCAGGGTCGCGAGCGTGAGGTCCCATGAGCAGTTCTTC.

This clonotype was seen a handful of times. The CDR3 nucleotides read TGCGCCAGCAGGCCCCTTAAGCGGGGGGGTGAGAGAGATGAGCAGTTCTTC. It codes for CASRPLKRGGERDEQFF. The chain carries TRBV5-1 and TRBJ2-1, with 10 bases that match TRBD2. This CDR3 spans 17 amino acids. Germline loops: CDR1 SGHRS, CDR2 YFSETQ. The ends lost 5 bases at V and 8 bases at J; junction bases unmatched: 16. The whole variable domain, filled in from reference TRBV5-1 and TRBJ2-1, reads KAGVTQTPRYLIKTRGQQVTLSCSPISGHRSVSWYQQTPGQGLQFLFEYFSETQRNKGNFPGRFSGRQFSNSRSEMNVSTLELGDSALYLCASRPLKRGGERDEQFFGPGTRLTVL.

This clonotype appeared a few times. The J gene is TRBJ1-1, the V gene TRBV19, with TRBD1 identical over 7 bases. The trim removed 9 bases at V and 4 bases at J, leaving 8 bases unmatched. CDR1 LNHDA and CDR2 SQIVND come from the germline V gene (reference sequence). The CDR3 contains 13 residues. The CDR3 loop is CASTRGGITEAFF. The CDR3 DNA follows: TGTGCCAGCACGAGAGGGGGCATCACTGAAGCTTTCTTT.

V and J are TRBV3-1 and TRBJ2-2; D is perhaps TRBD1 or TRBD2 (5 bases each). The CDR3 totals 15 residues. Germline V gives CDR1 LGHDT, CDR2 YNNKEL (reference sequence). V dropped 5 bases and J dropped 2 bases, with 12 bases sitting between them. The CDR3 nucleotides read TGTGCCAGCAGCTTCGGGACGGGTAACACCGGGGAGCTGTTTTTT. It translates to CASSFGTGNTGELFF.